This T cell receptor (beta chain) was recorded in a study of blood T cell repertoires in COVID-19. The wider study: The origin of the acute and convalescent COVID-19 samples was the United States, Italy and Spain.

Patients of the Seattle cohort, enrolled during active infection, were followed longitudinally. Sequenced by immunoSEQ multiplex PCR; TCRdb stores in-frame clones only, minus some. The table lists approximately 500,000 clones, 85% to 90% of them singletons, with less than 9% in the top ten. Sample: peripheral blood. This TCR derives from a woman between 50 and 59 years old with COVID-19, enrolled during active disease.

CDR3 amino acids: CASSGTDRGNIQYF. DNA for the CDR3: TGTGCCAGCAGCGGAACGGACAGGGGAAACATTCAGTACTTC. V is TRBV5-6 and J is TRBJ2-4; 9 bases fit TRBD1. The CDR3 spans 14 residues. Trimming at V came to 4 bases and at J to 6 bases, leaving 5 bases not matched to a gene. From germline, CDR1 is SGHDT and CDR2 YYEEEE. The full variable domain, completed using reference TRBV5-6 and TRBJ2-4, is DAGVTQSPTHLIKTRGQQVTLRCSPKSGHDTVSWYQQALGQGPQFIFQYYEEEERQRGNFPDRFSGHQFPNYSSELNVNALLLGDSALYLCASSGTDRGNIQYFGAGTRLSVL.